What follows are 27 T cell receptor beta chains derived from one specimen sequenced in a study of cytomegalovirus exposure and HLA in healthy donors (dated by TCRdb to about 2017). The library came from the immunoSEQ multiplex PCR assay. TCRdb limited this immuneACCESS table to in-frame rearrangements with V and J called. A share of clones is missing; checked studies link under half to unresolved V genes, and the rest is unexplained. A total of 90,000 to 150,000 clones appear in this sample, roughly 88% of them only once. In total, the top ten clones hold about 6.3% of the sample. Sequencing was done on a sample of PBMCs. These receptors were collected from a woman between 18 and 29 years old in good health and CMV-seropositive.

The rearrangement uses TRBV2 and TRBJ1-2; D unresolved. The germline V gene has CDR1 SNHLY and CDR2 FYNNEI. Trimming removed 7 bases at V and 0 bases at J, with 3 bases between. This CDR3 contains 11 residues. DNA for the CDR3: TGTGCCAGCACAGCTAACTATGGCTACACCTTC. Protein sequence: CASTANYGYTF. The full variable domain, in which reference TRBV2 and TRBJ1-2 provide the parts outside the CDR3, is EPEVTQTPSHQVTQMGQEVILRCVPISNHLYFYWYRQILGQKVEFLVSFYNNEISEKSEIFDDQFSVERPDGSNFTLKIRSTKLEDSAMYFCASTANYGYTFGSGTRLTVV.

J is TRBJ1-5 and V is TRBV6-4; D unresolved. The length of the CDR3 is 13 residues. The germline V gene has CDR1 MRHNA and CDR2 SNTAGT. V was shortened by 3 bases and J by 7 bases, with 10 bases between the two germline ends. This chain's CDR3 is CASSEAVGQPQHF. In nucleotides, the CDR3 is TGTGCCAGCAGTGAAGCGGTTGGCCAGCCCCAGCATTTT.

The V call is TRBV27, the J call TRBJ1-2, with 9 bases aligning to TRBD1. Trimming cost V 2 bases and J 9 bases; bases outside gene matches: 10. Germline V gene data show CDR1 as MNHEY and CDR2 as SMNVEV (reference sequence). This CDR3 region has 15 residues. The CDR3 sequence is CASSLAGLGQGSYTF. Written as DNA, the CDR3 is TGTGCCAGCAGTTTAGCGGGCCTCGGACAGGGGAGCTACACCTTC.

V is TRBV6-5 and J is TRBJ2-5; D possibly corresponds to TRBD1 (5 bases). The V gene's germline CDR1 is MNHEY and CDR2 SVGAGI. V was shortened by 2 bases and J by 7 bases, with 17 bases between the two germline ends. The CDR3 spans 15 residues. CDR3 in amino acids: CASSYSAQGKGTQYF. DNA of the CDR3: TGTGCCAGCAGTTACAGTGCCCAGGGCAAAGGGACCCAGTACTTC.

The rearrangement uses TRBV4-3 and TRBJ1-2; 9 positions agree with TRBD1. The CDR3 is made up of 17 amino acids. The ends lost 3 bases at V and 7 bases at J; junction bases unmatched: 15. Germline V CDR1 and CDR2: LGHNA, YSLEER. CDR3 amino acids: CASSQEVGRDRVSGYTF. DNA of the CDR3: TGCGCCAGCAGCCAGGAAGTGGGCCGGGACAGGGTATCTGGCTACACCTTC.

CDR3 in DNA: TGCGCCAGCAGCTTGGACCGAAGGAGAGGCTACACCTTC. It encodes CASSLDRRRGYTF. The chain recombines TRBV5-1 with TRBJ1-2, with D hard to call. Trimming left V 0 bases short and J 8 bases short, with 11 bases between. Germline V gene lookup returns CDR1 SGHRS and CDR2 YFSETQ. This CDR3 comprises 13 residues.

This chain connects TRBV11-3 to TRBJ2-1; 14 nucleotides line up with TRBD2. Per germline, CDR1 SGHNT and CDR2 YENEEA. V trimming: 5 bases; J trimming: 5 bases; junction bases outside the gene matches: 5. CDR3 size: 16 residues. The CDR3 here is CASSPKGLAGDNEQFF. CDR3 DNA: TGTGCCAGCAGCCCAAAGGGACTAGCGGGAGACAATGAGCAGTTCTTC.

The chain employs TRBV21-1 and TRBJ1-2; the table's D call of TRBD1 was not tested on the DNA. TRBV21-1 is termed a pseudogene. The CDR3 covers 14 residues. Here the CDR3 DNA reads TGTGCCAGCAGCAAAGCGGGGCAGTTCTATGGCTACACCTTC. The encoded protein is CASSKAGQFYGYTF.

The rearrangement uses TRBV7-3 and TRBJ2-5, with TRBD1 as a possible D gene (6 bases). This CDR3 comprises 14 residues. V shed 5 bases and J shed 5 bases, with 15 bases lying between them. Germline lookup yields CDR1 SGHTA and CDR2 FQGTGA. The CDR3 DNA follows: TGTGCCAGCAGCAAAGGGGGACCAAGTGAGACCCAGTACTTC. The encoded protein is CASSKGGPSETQYF.

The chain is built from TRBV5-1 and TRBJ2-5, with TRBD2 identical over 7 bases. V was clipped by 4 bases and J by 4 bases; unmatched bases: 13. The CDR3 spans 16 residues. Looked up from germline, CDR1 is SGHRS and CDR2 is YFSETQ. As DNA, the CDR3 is TGCGCCAGCAGCCCCTTCATGGGGGGGGGACGAGAGACCCAGTACTTC. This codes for CASSPFMGGGRETQYF.

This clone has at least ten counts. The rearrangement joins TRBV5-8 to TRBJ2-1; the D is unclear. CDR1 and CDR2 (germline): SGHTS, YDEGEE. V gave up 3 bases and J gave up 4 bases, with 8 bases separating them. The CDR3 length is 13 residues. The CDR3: CASSSNWYNEQFF. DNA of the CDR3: TGTGCCAGCAGCTCCAACTGGTACAATGAGCAGTTCTTC. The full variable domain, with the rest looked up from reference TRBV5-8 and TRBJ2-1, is EAGVTQSPTHLIKTRGQQATLRCSPISGHTSVYWYQQALGLGLQFLLWYDEGEERNRGNFPPRFSGRQFPNYSSELNVNALELEDSALYLCASSSNWYNEQFFGPGTRLTVL.

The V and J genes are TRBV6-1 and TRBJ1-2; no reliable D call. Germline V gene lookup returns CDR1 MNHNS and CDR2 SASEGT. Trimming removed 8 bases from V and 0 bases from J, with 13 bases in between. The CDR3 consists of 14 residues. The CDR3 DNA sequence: TGTGCCAGCGCCCTTGGGCGTCCTAACTATGGCTACACCTTC. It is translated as CASALGRPNYGYTF.

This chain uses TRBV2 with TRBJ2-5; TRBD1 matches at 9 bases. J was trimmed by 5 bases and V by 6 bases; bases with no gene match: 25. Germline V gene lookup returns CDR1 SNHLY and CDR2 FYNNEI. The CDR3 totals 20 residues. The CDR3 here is CASRGLLGQGKREGRETQYF. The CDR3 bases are TGTGCCAGCAGGGGACTGCTGGGACAGGGTAAGAGGGAGGGCCGGGAGACCCAGTACTTC.

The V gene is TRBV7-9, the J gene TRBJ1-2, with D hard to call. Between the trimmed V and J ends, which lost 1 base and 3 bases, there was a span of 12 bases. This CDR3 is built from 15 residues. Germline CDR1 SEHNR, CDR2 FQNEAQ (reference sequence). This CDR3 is CASSLDGSRDYGYTF. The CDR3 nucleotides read TGTGCCAGCAGCTTAGACGGGAGTAGGGACTATGGCTACACCTTC.

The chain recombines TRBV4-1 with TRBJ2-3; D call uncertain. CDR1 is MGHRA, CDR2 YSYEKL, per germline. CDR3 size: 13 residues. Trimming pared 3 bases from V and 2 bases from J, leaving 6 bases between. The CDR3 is CASSHPLTDTQYF. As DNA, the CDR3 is TGCGCCAGCAGCCACCCTCTCACAGATACGCAGTATTTT.

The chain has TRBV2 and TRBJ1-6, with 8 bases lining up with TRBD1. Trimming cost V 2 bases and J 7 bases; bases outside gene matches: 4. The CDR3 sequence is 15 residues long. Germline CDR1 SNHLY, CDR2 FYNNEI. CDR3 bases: TGTGCCAGCAGTGAAAGGACAGGGTGGAATTCACCCCTCCACTTT. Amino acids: CASSERTGWNSPLHF.

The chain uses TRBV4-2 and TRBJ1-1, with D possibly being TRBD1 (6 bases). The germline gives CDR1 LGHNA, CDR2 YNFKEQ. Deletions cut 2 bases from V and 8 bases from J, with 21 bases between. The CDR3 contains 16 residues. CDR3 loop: CASSQTSQGRQLEAFF. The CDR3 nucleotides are TGTGCCAGCAGCCAAACCTCCCAGGGGCGCCAGCTGGAAGCTTTCTTT.

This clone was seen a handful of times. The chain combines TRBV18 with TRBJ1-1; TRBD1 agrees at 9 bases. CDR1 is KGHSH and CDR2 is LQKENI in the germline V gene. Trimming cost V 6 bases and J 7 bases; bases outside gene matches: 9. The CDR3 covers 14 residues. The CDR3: CASSHRGRGIEAFF. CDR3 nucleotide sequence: TGTGCCAGCTCGCACAGGGGGCGAGGGATTGAAGCTTTCTTT. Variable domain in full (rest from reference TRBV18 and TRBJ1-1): NAGVMQNPRHLVRRRGQEARLRCSPMKGHSHVYWYRQLPEEGLKFMVYLQKENIIDESGMPKERFSAEFPKEGPSILRIQQVVRGDSAAYFCASSHRGRGIEAFFGQGTRLTVV.

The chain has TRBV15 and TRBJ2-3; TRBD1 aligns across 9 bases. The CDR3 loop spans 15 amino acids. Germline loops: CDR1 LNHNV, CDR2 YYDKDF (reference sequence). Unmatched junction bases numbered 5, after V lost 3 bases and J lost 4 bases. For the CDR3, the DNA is TGTGCCACCAGCAGTCCCCGGGACAGGGCAGATACGCAGTATTTT. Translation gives CATSSPRDRADTQYF.

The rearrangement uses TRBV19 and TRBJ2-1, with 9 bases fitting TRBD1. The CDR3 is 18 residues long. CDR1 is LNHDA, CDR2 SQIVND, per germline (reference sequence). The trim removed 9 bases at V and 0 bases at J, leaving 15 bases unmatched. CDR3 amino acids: CASTKAGTGPLSYNEQFF. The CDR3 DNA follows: TGTGCCAGCACCAAGGCCGGGACAGGGCCCCTCTCCTACAATGAGCAGTTCTTC.

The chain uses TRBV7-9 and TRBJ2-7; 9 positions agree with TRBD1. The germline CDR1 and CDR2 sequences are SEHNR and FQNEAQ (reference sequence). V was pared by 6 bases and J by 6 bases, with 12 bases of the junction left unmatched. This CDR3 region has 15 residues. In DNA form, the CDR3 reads TGTGCCAGCAGTTCTCTCGGACAGGGGTCCGGCGAGCAGTACTTC. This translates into CASSSLGQGSGEQYF.

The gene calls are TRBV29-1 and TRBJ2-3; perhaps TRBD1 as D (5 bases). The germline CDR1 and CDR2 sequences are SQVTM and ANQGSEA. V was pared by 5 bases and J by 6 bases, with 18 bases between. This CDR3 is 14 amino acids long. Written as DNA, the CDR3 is TGCAGCGTTCCACAGGCTGGCCTCGGGGATACGCAGTATTTT. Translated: CSVPQAGLGDTQYF.

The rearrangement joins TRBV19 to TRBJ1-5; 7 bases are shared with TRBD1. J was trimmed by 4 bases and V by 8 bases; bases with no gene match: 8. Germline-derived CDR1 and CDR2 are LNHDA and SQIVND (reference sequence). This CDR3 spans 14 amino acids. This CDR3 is CASCTGAPNQPQHF. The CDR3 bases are TGTGCCAGTTGTACAGGGGCCCCAAATCAGCCCCAGCATTTT.

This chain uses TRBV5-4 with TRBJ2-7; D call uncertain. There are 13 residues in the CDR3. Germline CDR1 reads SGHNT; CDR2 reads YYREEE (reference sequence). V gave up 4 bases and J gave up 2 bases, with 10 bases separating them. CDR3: CASSPLPAYEQYF. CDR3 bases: TGTGCCAGCAGCCCTTTGCCGGCCTACGAGCAGTACTTC.

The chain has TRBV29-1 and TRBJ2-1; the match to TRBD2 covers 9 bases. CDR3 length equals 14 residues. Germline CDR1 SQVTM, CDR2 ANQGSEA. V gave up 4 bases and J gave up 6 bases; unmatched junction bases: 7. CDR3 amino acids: CSVGNGGGVNEQFF. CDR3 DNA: TGCAGCGTTGGAAACGGCGGGGGGGTCAATGAGCAGTTCTTC.

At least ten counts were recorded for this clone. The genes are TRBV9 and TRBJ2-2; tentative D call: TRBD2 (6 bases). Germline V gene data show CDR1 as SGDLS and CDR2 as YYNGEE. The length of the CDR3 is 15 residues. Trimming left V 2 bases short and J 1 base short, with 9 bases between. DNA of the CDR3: TGTGCCAGCAGCGTGGGAGGAGGGAACACCGGGGAGCTGTTTTTT. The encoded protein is CASSVGGGNTGELFF.

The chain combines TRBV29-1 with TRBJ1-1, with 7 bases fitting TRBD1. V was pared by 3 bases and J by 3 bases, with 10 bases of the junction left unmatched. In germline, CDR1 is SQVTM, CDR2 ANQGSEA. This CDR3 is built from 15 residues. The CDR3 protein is CSVEGQGGWYTEAFF. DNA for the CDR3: TGCAGCGTTGAGGGGCAAGGGGGCTGGTACACTGAAGCTTTCTTT.